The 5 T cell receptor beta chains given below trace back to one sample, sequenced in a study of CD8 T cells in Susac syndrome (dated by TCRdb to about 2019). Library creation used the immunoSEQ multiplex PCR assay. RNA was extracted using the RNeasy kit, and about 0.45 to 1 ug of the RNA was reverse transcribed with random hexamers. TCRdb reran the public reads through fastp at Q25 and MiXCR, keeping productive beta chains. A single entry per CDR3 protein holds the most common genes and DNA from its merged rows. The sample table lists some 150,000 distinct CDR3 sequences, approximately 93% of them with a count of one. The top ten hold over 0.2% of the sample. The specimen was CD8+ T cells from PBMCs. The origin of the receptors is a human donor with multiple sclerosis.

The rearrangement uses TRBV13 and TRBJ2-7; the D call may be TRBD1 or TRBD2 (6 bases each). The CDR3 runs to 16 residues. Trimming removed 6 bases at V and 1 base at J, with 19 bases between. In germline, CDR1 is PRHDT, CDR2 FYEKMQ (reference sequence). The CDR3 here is CASSLNGGLRSYEQYF. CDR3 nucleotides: TGTGCCAGCAGTCTAAACGGGGGCCTTCGTTCCTACGAGCAGTACTTC.

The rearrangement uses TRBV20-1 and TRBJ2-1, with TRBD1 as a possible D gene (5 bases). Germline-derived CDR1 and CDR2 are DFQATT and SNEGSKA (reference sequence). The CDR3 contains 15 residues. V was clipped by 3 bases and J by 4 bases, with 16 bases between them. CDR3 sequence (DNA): TGCAGTGCTAGGGGCAGGACATCACATTACAATGAGCAGTTCTTC. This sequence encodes CSARGRTSHYNEQFF.

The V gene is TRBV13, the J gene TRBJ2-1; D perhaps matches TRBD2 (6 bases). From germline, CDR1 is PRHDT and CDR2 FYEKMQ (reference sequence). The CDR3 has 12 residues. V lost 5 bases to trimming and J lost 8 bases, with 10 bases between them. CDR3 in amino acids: CASSRGGHEQFF. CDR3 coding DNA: TGTGCCAGCAGCCGGGGAGGCCATGAGCAGTTCTTC.

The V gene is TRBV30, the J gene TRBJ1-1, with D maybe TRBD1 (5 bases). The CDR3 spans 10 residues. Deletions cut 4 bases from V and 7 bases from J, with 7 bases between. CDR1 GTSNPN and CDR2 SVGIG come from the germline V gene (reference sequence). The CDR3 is CAWNGGEAFF. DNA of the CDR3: TGTGCCTGGAATGGGGGTGAAGCTTTCTTT.

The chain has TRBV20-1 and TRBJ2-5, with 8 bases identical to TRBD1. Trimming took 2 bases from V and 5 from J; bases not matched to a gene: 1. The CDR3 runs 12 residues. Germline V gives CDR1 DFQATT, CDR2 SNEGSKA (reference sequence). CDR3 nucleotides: TGCAGTGCTAGACAGGGGGCCGAGACCCAGTACTTC. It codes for CSARQGAETQYF.